This T cell receptor beta chain is drawn from a study of CD8 T cells in Susac syndrome. cDNA came from roughly 0.53 to 1 ug RNA primed by random hexamers. TCRdb called the immunoSEQ multiplex PCR reads again in MiXCR, with one record for every CDR3 protein. The sample holds approximately 200,000 distinct CDR3 sequences, about 95% seen once. The CDR3 runs 14 residues. Trimming shortened V by 5 bases and J by 2 bases, and 12 bases separated the two germline ends. This clonotype was sampled from a human donor with multiple sclerosis. The sequenced sample was CD4+ T cells from PBMCs. The rearrangement links TRBV12-3 or TRBV12-4 to TRBJ1-2; no firm D call. The CDR3 region is CASSPLRGNYGYTF. CDR3 in DNA: TGTGCCAGCAGTCCCCTGCGGGGAAACTATGGCTACACCTTC.